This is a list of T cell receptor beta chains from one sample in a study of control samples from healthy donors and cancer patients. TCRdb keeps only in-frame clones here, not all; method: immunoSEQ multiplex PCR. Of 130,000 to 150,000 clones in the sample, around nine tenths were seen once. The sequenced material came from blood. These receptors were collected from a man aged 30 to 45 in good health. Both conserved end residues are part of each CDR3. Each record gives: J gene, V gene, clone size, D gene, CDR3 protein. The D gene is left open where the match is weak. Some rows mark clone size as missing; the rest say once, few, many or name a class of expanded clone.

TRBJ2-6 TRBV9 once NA CASSLTNSGANVLTF
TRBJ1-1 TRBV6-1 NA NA CASSEYRTHTEAFF
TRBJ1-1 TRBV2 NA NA CASNPDRGNTEAFF
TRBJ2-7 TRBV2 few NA CASREDAYEQYF
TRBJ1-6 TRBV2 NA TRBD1 CASRATGVTVSLHF
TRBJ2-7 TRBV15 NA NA CATSSQSPGVEQYF
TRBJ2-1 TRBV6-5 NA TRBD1 CASVTGESVYNEQFF
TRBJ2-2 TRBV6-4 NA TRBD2 CASSDSSGSTGELFF
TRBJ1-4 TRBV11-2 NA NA CASSLGGLNEKLFF
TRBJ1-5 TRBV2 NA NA CASNIGQDNQPQHF
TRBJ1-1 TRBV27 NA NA CASSPNGPNLAFF
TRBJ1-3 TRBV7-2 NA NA CASSAKAHSGNTIYF
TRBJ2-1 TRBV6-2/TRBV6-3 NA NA CASSYASISNEQFF
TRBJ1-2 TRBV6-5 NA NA CASTSTGGYTF
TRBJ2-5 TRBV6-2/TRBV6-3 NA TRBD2 CASSFLAGVSSLETQYF
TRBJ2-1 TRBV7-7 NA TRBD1 CASSSRDRGQDEQFF
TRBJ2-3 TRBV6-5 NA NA CAAGDHPTDTQYF
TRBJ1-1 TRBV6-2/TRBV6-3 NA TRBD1 CASSSGQGNTEAFF
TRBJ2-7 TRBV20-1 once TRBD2 CSASTTSGRAQEQYF
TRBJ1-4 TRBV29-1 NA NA CSVEQGRGDEKLFF
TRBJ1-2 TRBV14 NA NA CASSPSSNYGYTF
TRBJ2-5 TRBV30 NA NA CAWSIKETQYF
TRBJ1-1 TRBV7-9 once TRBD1 CASSRGQGSEAFF
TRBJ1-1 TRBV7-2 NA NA CASSSPQVNTEAFF
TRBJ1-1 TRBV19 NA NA CASSIGAEGTEAFF
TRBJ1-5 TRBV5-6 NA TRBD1 CASSLGRRGSAQPQHF
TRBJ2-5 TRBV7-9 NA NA CASSLVAETQYF
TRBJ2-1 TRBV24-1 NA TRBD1 CATSEGPGQGIDYNEQFF
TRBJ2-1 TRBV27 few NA CASRSGPSGSYNEQFF
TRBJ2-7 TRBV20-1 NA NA CSAPRGGEQYF
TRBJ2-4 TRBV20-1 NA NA CSASRQGKQYF
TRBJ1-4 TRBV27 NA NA CASSPGPSDNEKLFF
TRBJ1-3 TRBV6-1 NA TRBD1 CASSGRGSFSGNTIYF
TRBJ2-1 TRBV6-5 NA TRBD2 CASSYVGGRTYNEQFF
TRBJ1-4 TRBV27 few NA CASSLGGAEKLFF
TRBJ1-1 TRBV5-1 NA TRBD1 CASSSETGRNTEAFF
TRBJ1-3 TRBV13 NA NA CASSLIGVGNTIYF
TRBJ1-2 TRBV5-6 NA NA CASSRVLRAGGYTF
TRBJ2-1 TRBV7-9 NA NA CASSTILGTLRGNNEQFF
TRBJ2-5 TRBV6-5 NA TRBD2 CASSYSVAGGGETQYF
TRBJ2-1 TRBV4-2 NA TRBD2 CASSQDPKTSGSWNEQFF
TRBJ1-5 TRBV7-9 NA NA CASSMQGYQPQHF
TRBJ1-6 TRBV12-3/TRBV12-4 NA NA CASSLDGSPLHF
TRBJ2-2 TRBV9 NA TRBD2 CASSAAGALRGTSGELFF
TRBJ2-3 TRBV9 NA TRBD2 CASSVFGTRDTQYF
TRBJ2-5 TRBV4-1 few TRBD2 CASSQIGLAGGPFEKETQYF
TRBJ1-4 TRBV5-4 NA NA CASSLEGGAEKLFF
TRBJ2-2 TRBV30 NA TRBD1 CAWRQGAGGELFF